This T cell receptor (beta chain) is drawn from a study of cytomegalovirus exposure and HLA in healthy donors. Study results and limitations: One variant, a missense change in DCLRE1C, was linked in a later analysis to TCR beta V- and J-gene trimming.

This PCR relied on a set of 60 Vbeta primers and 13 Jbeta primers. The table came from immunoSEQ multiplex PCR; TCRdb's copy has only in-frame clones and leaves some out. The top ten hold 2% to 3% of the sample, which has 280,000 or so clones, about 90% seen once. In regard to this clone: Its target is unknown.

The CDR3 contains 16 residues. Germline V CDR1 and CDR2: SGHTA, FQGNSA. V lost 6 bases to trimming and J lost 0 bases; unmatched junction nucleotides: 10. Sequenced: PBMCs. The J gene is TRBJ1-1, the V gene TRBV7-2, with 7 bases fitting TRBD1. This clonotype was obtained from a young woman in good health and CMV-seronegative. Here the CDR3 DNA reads TGTGCCAGCAGTCCTACAGGGGACGGATTGAACACTGAAGCTTTCTTT. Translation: CASSPTGDGLNTEAFF.